The clone carrying this T cell receptor beta chain showed up many times. Its antigen remains unknown. The CDR3 extends over 13 amino acids. Germline V gene data show CDR1 as LGHDT and CDR2 as YNNKEL (reference sequence). V was pared by 4 bases and J by 7 bases, with 13 bases between. The data belong to a study of T-cell reconstitution after alpha-beta-depleted transplantation in children. Study-level points and caveats: Surviving recipient T cells and intrathymic progenitors accounted for some patients' high TCRbeta diversity at day 60. One year post-transplant, T-cell counts and diversity were largely derived from T cells produced anew. Reported findings indicate that, about two months after transplant, alpha-beta T cells came from several hundred expanded clones, which were derived from non-depleted graft cells.

Unique molecular identifiers were incorporated during preparation of the TCRbeta library. One entry per CDR3 protein results from TCRdb running MiXCR on the PCR reads. The sample records 200,000 or so distinct CDR3 sequences, about 8.2% being singletons. The chain joins TRBV3-1 to TRBJ1-2; D is perhaps TRBD1 (5 bases). The TCR originated in a male patient aged 2 to 9 who had a stem cell transplant for acute myeloid leukemia, so the T cells may come from the graft donor. Sequencing used PBMCs, mostly from graft donor cells, obtained 360 days after TCRalphabeta/CD19-depleted stem cell transplant. CDR3: CASSRAGTSGYTF. Here the CDR3 DNA reads TGTGCCAGCAGCCGGGCAGGGACTAGTGGCTACACCTTC.